The rows below give T cell receptor beta chains drawn from one sample of a study of blood T cell repertoires in COVID-19. The data were produced by immunoSEQ multiplex PCR, yet TCRdb's version contains in-frame clones alone and is incomplete. The data hold about 200,000 clones, with approximately 73% observed a single time. Sequenced input: PBMCs or T cells enriched from blood (not recorded which). Source of these receptors: a woman aged 45-65 years with acute COVID-19. The CDR3 runs from the conserved cysteine through the conserved F or W. D genes are given only for firm matches. Clone size is shown for a subset of rows, as once, few, many or a class of expanded clone.

v_call: TRBV7-9; d_call: TRBD1; j_call: TRBJ1-2; cdr3_length: 14; clone_size: -; cdr3_aa: CASSLGRDRGGYTF; cdr3_nt: TGTGCCAGCAGTCTAGGACGGGACAGGGGTGGCTACACCTTC
v_call: TRBV19; d_call: TRBD1; j_call: TRBJ1-1; cdr3_length: 14; clone_size: many; cdr3_aa: CASRKQGAGTEAFF; cdr3_nt: TGTGCCAGTAGGAAACAGGGGGCTGGCACTGAAGCTTTCTTT
v_call: TRBV25-1; d_call: -; j_call: TRBJ1-2; cdr3_length: 15; clone_size: -; cdr3_aa: CASSEEDSRNYGYTF; cdr3_nt: TGTGCCAGCAGTGAGGAGGACTCGAGGAACTATGGCTACACCTTC
v_call: TRBV14; d_call: TRBD1; j_call: TRBJ1-1; cdr3_length: 15; clone_size: -; cdr3_aa: CASSLQGRMNTEAFF; cdr3_nt: TGTGCCAGCAGCTTACAGGGGCGGATGAACACTGAAGCTTTCTTT
v_call: TRBV10-3; d_call: TRBD2; j_call: TRBJ2-2; cdr3_length: 16; clone_size: few; cdr3_aa: CAISGGSGGNTGELFF; cdr3_nt: TGTGCCATCAGTGGTGGTAGCGGGGGAAACACCGGGGAGCTGTTTTTT
v_call: TRBV7-7; d_call: -; j_call: TRBJ2-2; cdr3_length: 15; clone_size: -; cdr3_aa: CASSLDRTNTGELFF; cdr3_nt: TGTGCTAGCAGCTTAGACAGGACCAACACCGGGGAGCTGTTTTTT
v_call: TRBV6-2/TRBV6-3; d_call: TRBD1; j_call: TRBJ1-5; cdr3_length: 16; clone_size: -; cdr3_aa: CASSYFTGDSNQPQHF; cdr3_nt: TGTGCCAGCAGTTACTTTACAGGGGATAGCAATCAGCCCCAGCATTTT
v_call: TRBV6-5; d_call: -; j_call: TRBJ1-5; cdr3_length: 13; clone_size: -; cdr3_aa: CASSQGSNQPQHF; cdr3_nt: TGTGCCAGCAGCCAGGGTAGCAATCAGCCCCAGCATTTT
v_call: TRBV19; d_call: -; j_call: TRBJ1-1; cdr3_length: 13; clone_size: -; cdr3_aa: CATRAAVVTEAFF; cdr3_nt: TGTGCCACACGTGCCGCAGTGGTGACTGAAGCTTTCTTT
v_call: TRBV29-1; d_call: -; j_call: TRBJ2-3; cdr3_length: 14; clone_size: -; cdr3_aa: CSVAPGSSTDTQYF; cdr3_nt: TGCAGCGTTGCCCCAGGGTCTAGCACAGATACGCAGTATTTT
v_call: TRBV5-1; d_call: -; j_call: TRBJ2-2; cdr3_length: 13; clone_size: -; cdr3_aa: CASRRGYTGELFF; cdr3_nt: TGCGCCAGCAGGCGTGGTTACACCGGGGAGCTGTTTTTT
v_call: TRBV30; d_call: TRBD1; j_call: TRBJ1-1; cdr3_length: 16; clone_size: -; cdr3_aa: CAWRAARTGGETEAFF; cdr3_nt: TGTGCCTGGAGGGCTGCAAGGACAGGGGGAGAGACTGAAGCTTTCTTT
v_call: TRBV4-3; d_call: -; j_call: TRBJ2-1; cdr3_length: 16; clone_size: -; cdr3_aa: CASSQDRGAGQNEQFF; cdr3_nt: TGCGCCAGCAGCCAAGACCGGGGGGCGGGTCAGAATGAGCAGTTCTTC
v_call: TRBV2; d_call: -; j_call: TRBJ1-5; cdr3_length: 14; clone_size: -; cdr3_aa: CASSRAEGNQPQHF; cdr3_nt: TGTGCCAGCAGCAGGGCAGAGGGCAATCAGCCCCAGCATTTT
v_call: TRBV7-8; d_call: -; j_call: TRBJ2-3; cdr3_length: 15; clone_size: -; cdr3_aa: CASSLWGGDTDTQYF; cdr3_nt: TGTGCCAGCAGCTTATGGGGCGGTGACACAGATACGCAGTATTTT
v_call: TRBV19; d_call: TRBD2; j_call: TRBJ2-1; cdr3_length: 18; clone_size: -; cdr3_aa: CASSIRLAGGVSYNEQFF; cdr3_nt: TGTGCCAGTAGTATTCGGCTAGCGGGGGGTGTCTCCTACAATGAGCAGTTCTTC
v_call: TRBV14; d_call: -; j_call: TRBJ2-5; cdr3_length: 11; clone_size: -; cdr3_aa: CASSQRETQYF; cdr3_nt: TGTGCCAGCAGCCAGAGAGAGACCCAGTACTTC
v_call: TRBV5-1; d_call: -; j_call: TRBJ1-4; cdr3_length: 15; clone_size: -; cdr3_aa: CASSPFSGTNEKLFF; cdr3_nt: TGCGCCAGCAGCCCCTTCAGCGGGACTAATGAAAAACTGTTTTTT
v_call: TRBV28; d_call: TRBD1; j_call: TRBJ1-5; cdr3_length: 16; clone_size: -; cdr3_aa: CASSLFNRGRNQPQHF; cdr3_nt: TGTGCCAGCAGTTTATTTAACAGGGGTCGCAATCAGCCCCAGCATTTT
v_call: TRBV29-1; d_call: -; j_call: TRBJ1-6; cdr3_length: 12; clone_size: few; cdr3_aa: CSVRGDNSPLHF; cdr3_nt: TGCAGCGTTCGGGGAGATAATTCACCCCTCCACTTT
v_call: TRBV6-5; d_call: TRBD1; j_call: TRBJ1-1; cdr3_length: 15; clone_size: -; cdr3_aa: CASNGQGAGNTEAFF; cdr3_nt: TGTGCCAGCAACGGACAGGGGGCGGGGAACACTGAAGCTTTCTTT
v_call: TRBV28; d_call: TRBD1; j_call: TRBJ1-2; cdr3_length: 13; clone_size: -; cdr3_aa: CASGDRSLYGYTF; cdr3_nt: TGTGCCAGTGGGGACAGAAGTCTTTATGGCTACACCTTC
v_call: TRBV2; d_call: TRBD1; j_call: TRBJ2-5; cdr3_length: 14; clone_size: once; cdr3_aa: CASRDRGPQETQYF; cdr3_nt: TGTGCCAGCAGGGACAGGGGACCCCAGGAGACCCAGTACTTC